The text below deals with one T cell receptor beta chain. The antigen it recognizes is unknown. Base qualities are not at hand, and no much larger clone is one base apart. V loses 4 bases at its end and J loses 7 bases; junction bases beyond the gene matches: 7. The germline V gene encodes CDR1 KGHSY and CDR2 FQNENV. From cysteine to phenylalanine, the CDR3 is 15 amino acids long. Of the read, only the CDR3 DNA is kept; its 45 bases are in frame from base 1. This entry belongs to a study of pediatric ulcerative colitis (dated by TCRdb to the late 2010s). General notes on the study: Among the ulcerative colitis patients, about seven had pancolitis and two had left-sided colitis, and histology in every patient was consistent with ulcerative colitis. Nine newly diagnosed, treatment-naive pediatric ulcerative colitis patients and a few non-IBD control children each provided paired blood and rectal samples. The Pediatric Ulcerative Colitis Activity Index classified a couple of patients as having mild disease, four as having moderate disease and three as having acute severe colitis. The paper as a whole reports these results and caveats: Rectal repertoire features separated controls, mild-moderate and acute severe colitis patients; acute severe colitis showed reduced rectal diversity due to clonal expansions. Because repertoires came from total lymphocyte DNA, patterns in rare subsets such as regulatory T cells may not be reflected. Compared with controls, ulcerative colitis patients showed significantly higher autologous blood-rectal clonal overlap, a finding that suggests increased T cell trafficking to inflamed tissue. The healthy control group was small, with only a handful of individuals. For technical reasons, substantially fewer templates were yielded by the blood samples of a couple of patients, and these blood samples were excluded from blood-rectal overlap analysis. Two rectal CDR3 clonotypes were detected in all ulcerative colitis patients and were not detected in any of the controls.

Rearranged CDR3 beta regions were amplified from genomic DNA with multiplex V and J primers using the immunoSEQ TRB Survey service. Survey-level sequencing depth of up to 500,000 reads per sample was used to keep depth equal across samples. Libraries were purified, pooled and sequenced on Illumina technology. Concerning the study's data processing: immunoSEQ online tools were used for productive clonality, sample overlap, pairwise scatters, CDR3 beta length, V/D/J gene usage and productiveness. Alongside Shannon and Simpson indices, calculated diversity was computed as the number of unique rearrangements divided by total templates, multiplied by 100. Z-score normalized data were analyzed by principal component analysis with the R prcomp function and the ggbiplot package. Morisita's index was used to quantify blood-rectal clonal overlap within each subject. The table was pulled from immuneACCESS by TCRdb, which kept in-frame rearrangements only. Such tables lose some clones; where checked, under half of the loss comes from unresolved V genes, and the rest has no known cause. Clonal size and the V and J genes are those of that table, whereas D and trimming came from the DNA. Present in this sample are 12,000 to 15,000 clones, over 80% of which were seen just once. Roughly 0.98% of the sample rests with the top ten.

Ulcerative colitis patients had received no immunosuppressive medication before the diagnostic colonoscopy. Blood was sampled at the time of the colonoscopy. The Wizard kit (Promega) was used to extract genomic DNA from both blood and intestinal samples. The receptor comes from a boy younger than 18 with moderate ulcerative colitis. The V gene is TRBV16 and the J gene is TRBJ1-4, with 9 junctional bases fitting TRBD1. The sample taken for sequencing was blood. At the DNA level, the sequence is TGTGCCAGCAGCCCCCCGGGACAGGGAGGTGAAAAACTGTTTTTT. It specifies CASSPPGQGGEKLFF.